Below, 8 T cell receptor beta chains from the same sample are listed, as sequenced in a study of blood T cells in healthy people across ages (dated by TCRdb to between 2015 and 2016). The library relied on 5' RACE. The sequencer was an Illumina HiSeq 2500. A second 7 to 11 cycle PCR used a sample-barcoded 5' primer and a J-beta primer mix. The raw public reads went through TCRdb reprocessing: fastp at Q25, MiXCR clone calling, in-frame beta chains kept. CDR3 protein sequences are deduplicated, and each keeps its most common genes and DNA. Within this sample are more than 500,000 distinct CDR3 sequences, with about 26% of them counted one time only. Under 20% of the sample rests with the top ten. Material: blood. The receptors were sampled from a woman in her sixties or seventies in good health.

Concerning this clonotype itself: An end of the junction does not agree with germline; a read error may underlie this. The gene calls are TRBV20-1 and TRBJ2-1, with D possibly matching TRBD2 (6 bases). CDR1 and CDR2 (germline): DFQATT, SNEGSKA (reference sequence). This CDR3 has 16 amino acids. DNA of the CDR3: TGCAGTGCTCCCCAGCGCGGGATAAGCTCCTACAATGAACAGTTCTTC. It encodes CSAPQRGISSYNEQFF.

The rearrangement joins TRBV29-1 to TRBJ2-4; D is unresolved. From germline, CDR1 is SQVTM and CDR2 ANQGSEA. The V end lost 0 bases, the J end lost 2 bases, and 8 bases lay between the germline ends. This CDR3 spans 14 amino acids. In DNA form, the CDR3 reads TGCAGCGTTGAAGATCCTGGGACCAAAAACATTCAGTACTTC. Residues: CSVEDPGTKNIQYF.

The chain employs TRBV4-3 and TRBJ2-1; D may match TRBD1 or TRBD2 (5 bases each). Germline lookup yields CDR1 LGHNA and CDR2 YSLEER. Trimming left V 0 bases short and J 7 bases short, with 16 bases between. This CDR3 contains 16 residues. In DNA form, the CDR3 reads TGCGCCAGCAGCCAAGATAGAGGGCAGGGATGGAATGAGCAGTTCTTC. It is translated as CASSQDRGQGWNEQFF.

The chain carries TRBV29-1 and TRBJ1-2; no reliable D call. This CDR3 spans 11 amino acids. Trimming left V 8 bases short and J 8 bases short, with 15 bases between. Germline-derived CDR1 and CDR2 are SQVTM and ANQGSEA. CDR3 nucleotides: TGCAGCTCAGCCCGGGGAAGCGGCTACACCTTC. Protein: CSSARGSGYTF.

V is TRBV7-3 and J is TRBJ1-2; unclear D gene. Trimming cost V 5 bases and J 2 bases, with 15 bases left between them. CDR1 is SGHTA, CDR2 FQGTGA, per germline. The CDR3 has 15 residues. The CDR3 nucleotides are TGTGCCAGCAGCCGTGGTGGTGGAGGGAACTATGGCTACACCTTC. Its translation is CASSRGGGGNYGYTF. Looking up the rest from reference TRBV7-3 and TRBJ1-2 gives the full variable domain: GAGVSQTPSNKVTEKGKYVELRCDPISGHTALYWYRQSLGQGPEFLIYFQGTGAADDSGLPNDRFFAVRPEGSVSTLKIQRTERGDSAVYLCASSRGGGGNYGYTFGSGTRLTVV.

The CDR3 nucleotides read TGTGCCAGCAGCTTACAGACAGGGGCAGGCGAGACCCAGTACTTC. Protein: CASSLQTGAGETQYF. The gene calls are TRBV7-2 and TRBJ2-5; TRBD1 aligns across 8 bases. Trimming removed 2 bases from V and 5 bases from J; junction bases left unmatched: 7. This CDR3 has 15 residues. Germline-derived CDR1 and CDR2 are SGHTA and FQGNSA.

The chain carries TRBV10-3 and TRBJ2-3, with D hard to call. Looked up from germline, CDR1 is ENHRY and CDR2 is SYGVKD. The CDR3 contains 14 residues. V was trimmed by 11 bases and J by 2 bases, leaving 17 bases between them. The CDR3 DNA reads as TGTGCCTCCTTGGCGGTGGGGTTCACAGATACGCAGTATTTT. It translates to CASLAVGFTDTQYF.

This chain's CDR3 is CAWSLEGAEAFF. CDR3 DNA: TGTGCCTGGAGTCTCGAGGGGGCTGAAGCTTTCTTT. The rearrangement uses TRBV30 and TRBJ1-1; D might be TRBD1 (6 bases). Trimming took 2 bases from V and 6 from J, leaving 10 bases between them. Germline V gene lookup returns CDR1 GTSNPN and CDR2 SVGIG (reference sequence). The CDR3 runs 12 residues.